Listed below are T cell receptor beta chains from one sample, sequenced in a study of cytomegalovirus exposure and HLA in healthy donors. Libraries were prepared by immunoSEQ multiplex PCR; TCRdb keeps only in-frame clonotypes and omits some of them. Seen here are more than 90,000 clones, around 80% observed once, and the top ten hold about 3%. Sequencing used PBMCs. The receptors stem from a woman aged 18-35 years in good health and CMV-seropositive. Each CDR3 is given with its conserved first and last residue. A D gene is named only where the DNA matches it firmly. Size is stated for part of the rows, as once, few or many counts, or as a class when the clone is expanded.

>TRBV6-5|TRBJ1-2|.|few
TGTGCCAGCACCTTGACGGAGGGTTACTATGGCTACACCTTC
CASTLTEGYYGYTF
>TRBV9|TRBJ1-1|.|.
TGTGCCAGCAGCGCCTCAGGTTCTGAAGCTTTCTTT
CASSASGSEAFF
>TRBV5-1|TRBJ1-3|.|.
TGCGCCAGCAGCCCCCCGATTGGGAGCGGAAACACCATATATTTT
CASSPPIGSGNTIYF
>TRBV19|TRBJ1-2|.|.
TGTGCCAGTAGTACCCCGTCAAACTCCCTCTATGGCTACACCTTC
CASSTPSNSLYGYTF
>TRBV6-5|TRBJ2-5|TRBD1|few
TGTACCTTGACAGGGGGGAGGCGTTGTCAAGAGACCCAGTACTTC
CTLTGGRRCQETQYF
>TRBV6-6|TRBJ1-1|.|.
TGTGCCAGCAGTTCCCGGACGGACTATGAAGCTTTCTTT
CASSSRTDYEAFF
>TRBV20-1|TRBJ2-3|.|.
TGTAGGGGCCCTCCCACAGATACGCAGTATTTT
CRGPPTDTQYF
>TRBV15|TRBJ1-1|.|.
TGTGCCACCAGCAGTACAGGTGAAGCTTTCTTT
CATSSTGEAFF
>TRBV18|TRBJ2-6|TRBD2|.
TGTGCCAGCTCACCCGGGACTAGCGTATCTGGGGCCAACGTCCTGACTTTC
CASSPGTSVSGANVLTF
>TRBV7-9|TRBJ1-3|.|.
TGTGCCAGCAGCCCTGCCGGGGTATCTGGAAACACCATATATTTT
CASSPAGVSGNTIYF
>TRBV7-3|TRBJ2-3|.|.
TGTGCCAGCAGCTCGACTATTGGGGATACGCAGTATTTT
CASSSTIGDTQYF